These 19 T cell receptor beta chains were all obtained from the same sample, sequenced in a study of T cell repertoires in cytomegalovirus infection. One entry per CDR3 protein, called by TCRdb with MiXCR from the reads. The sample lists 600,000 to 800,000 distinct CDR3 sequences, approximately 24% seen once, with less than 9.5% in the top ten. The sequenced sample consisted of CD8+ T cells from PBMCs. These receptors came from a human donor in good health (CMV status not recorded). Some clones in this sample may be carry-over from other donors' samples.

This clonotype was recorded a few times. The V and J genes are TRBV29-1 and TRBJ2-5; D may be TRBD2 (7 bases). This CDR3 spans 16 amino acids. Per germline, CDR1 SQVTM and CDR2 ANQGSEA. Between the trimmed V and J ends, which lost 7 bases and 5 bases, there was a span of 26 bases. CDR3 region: CSAYREGGDAWETQYF. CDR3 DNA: TGCAGCGCCTATAGGGAGGGGGGGGATGCGTGGGAGACCCAGTACTTC.

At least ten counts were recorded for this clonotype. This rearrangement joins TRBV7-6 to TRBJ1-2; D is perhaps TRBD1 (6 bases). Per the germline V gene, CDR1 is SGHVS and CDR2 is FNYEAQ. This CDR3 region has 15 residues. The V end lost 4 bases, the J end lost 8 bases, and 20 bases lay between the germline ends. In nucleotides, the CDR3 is TGTGCCAGCAGCTCGTCGGACAGTTCCGTCTTCGGCTACACCTTC. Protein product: CASSSSDSSVFGYTF.

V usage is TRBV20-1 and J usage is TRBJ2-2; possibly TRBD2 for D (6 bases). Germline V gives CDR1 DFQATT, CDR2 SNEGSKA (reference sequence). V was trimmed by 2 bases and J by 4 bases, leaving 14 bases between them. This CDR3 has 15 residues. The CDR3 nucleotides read TGCAGTGCTAGATCGGTTAAGGAGGGCACCGGGGAGCTGTTTTTT. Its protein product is CSARSVKEGTGELFF.

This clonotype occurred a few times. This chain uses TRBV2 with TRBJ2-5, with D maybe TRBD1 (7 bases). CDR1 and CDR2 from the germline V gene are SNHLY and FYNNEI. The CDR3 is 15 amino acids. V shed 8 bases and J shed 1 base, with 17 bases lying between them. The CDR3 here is CASAIRRDSQETQYF. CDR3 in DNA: TGTGCCAGCGCGATTCGGCGGGACAGCCAAGAGACCCAGTACTTC.

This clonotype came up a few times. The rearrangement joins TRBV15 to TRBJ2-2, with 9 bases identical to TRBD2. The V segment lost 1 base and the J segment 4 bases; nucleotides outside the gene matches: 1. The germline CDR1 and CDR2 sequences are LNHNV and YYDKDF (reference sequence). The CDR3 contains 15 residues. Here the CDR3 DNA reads TGTGCCACCAGCAGAGGACTAGCGGTCACCGGGGAGCTGTTTTTT. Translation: CATSRGLAVTGELFF.

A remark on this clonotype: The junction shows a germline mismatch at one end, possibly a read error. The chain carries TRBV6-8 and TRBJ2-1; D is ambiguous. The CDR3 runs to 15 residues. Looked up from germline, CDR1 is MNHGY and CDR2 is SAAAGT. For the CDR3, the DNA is TGTGCCAGCAGTAACTCCGGGTTCTCCTACAATGAGCAGTTCTTC. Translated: CASSNSGFSYNEQFF.

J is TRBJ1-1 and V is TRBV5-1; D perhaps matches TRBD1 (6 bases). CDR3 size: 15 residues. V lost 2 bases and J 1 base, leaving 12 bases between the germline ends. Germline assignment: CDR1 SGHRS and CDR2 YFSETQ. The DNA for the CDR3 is TGCGCCAGCAGCTTACGTTTGGGACAGAACACTGAAGCTTTCTTT. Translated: CASSLRLGQNTEAFF.

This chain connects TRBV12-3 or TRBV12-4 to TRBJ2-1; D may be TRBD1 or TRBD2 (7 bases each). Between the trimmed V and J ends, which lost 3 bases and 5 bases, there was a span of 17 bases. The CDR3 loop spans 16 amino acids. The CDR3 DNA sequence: TGTGCCAGCAGTTTGCCAGGGGGGGCGGTTGACAATGAGCAGTTCTTC. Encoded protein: CASSLPGGAVDNEQFF.

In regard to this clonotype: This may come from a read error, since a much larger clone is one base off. CDR3 in amino acids: CASNLEAGSSYEQYF. DNA of the CDR3: TGTGCCAGCAACTTAGAGGCAGGCAGCTCCTACGAGCAGTACTTC. The chain combines TRBV7-2 with TRBJ2-7; D is undetermined. CDR3 length: 15 amino acids. Looked up from germline, CDR1 is SGHTA and CDR2 is FQGNSA.

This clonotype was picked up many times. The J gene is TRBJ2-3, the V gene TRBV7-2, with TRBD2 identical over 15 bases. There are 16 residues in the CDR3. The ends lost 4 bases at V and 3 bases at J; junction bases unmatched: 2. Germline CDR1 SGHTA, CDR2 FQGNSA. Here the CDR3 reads CASSWTSGGATDTQYF. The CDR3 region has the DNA TGTGCCAGCAGCTGGACTAGCGGGGGGGCAACAGATACGCAGTATTTT.

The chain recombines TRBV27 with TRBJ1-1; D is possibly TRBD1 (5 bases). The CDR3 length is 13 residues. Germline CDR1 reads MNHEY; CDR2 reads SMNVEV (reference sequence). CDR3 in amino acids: CSTHEGRWTEAFF. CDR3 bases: TGTTCCACCCACGAGGGGCGATGGACTGAAGCTTTCTTT.

This CDR3 is CASSQDSDEKLFF. The CDR3 coding sequence is TGCGCCAGCAGCCAAGATTCCGATGAAAAACTGTTTTTT. This rearrangement joins TRBV4-3 to TRBJ1-4; no firm D call. The CDR3 covers 13 residues. CDR1 LGHNA and CDR2 YSLEER come from the germline V gene. Trimming shortened V by 0 bases and J by 6 bases, and 5 bases separated the two germline ends.

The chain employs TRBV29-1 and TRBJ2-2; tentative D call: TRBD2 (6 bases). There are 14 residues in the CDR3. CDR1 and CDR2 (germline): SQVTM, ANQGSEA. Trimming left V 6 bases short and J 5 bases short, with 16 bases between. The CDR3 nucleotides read TGCAGCGTCGGGTTGGGGGAGGATACCGGGGAGCTGTTTTTT. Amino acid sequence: CSVGLGEDTGELFF.

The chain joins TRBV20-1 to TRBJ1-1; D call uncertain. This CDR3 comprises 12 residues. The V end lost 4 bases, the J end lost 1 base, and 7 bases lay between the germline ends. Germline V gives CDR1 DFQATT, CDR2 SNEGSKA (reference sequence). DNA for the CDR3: TGCAGTGCTATGTGGCAGAACACTGAAGCTTTCTTT. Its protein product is CSAMWQNTEAFF.

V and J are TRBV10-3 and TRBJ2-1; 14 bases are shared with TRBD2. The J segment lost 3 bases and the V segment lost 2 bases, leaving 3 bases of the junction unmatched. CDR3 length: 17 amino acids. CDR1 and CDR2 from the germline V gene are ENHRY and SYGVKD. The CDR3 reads CAISEPGLAGGYNEQFF. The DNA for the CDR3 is TGTGCCATCAGTGAGCCCGGACTAGCGGGGGGCTACAATGAGCAGTTCTTC.

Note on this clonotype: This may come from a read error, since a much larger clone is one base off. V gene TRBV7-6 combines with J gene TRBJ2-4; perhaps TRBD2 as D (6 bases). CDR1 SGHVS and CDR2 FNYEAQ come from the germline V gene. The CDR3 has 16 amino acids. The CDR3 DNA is TGTGTCAGCAGCCATAGGGCGGGGCCCCCGGGAAACATTCAGTACTTC. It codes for CVSSHRAGPPGNIQYF.

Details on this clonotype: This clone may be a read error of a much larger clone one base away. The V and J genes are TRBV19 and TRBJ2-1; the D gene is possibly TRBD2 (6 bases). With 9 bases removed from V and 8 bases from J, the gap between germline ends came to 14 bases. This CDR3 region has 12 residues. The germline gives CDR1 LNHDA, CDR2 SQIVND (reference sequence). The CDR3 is CASRRAPDEQFF. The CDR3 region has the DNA TGTGCCAGCCGGAGGGCCCCGGATGAGCAGTTCTTC.

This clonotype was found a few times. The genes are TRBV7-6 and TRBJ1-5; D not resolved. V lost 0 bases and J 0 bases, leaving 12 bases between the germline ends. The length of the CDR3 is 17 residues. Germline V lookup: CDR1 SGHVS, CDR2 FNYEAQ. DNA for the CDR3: TGTGCCAGCAGCTTAGCGCCGGCAGAGTATAGCAATCAGCCCCAGCATTTT. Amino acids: CASSLAPAEYSNQPQHF.

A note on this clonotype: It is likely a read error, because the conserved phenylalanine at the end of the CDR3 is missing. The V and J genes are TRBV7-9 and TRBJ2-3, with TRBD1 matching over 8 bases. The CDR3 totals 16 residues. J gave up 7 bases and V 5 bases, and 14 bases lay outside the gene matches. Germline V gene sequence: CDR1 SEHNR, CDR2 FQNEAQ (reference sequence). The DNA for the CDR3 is TGTGCCAGCAGCCCTAGGACAGGGCCTAACCCCCATACGCAGTATTCT. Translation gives CASSPRTGPNPHTQYS.